The clone carrying this T cell receptor (beta chain) was found a few times. Its target is unknown. Germline V gene data show CDR1 as SGDLS and CDR2 as YYNGEE. The CDR3 consists of 13 residues. V was pared by 3 bases and J by 5 bases, with 11 bases between. 5'RACE primed at constant segments yielded TCR alpha and TCR beta cDNA libraries bearing sample barcodes and UMIs. TCRdb analysed the 5' RACE reads with MiXCR anew, one entry per CDR3 protein. This table has hundreds of thousands of distinct CDR3 sequences, over 25% appearing once. The sample is drawn from a study of T-cell memory formation after mild COVID-19. As for the study in general: Largely donor-specific sequence clusters came from two donors.

Regarding the study as a whole: Cross-reactive memory appears to have joined, as suggested by some responding clones showing up in pre-infection memory. Mostly located in CM and EM were contracting CD4+ clones, with contracting CD8+ clones located in EMRA.

The TCR originated in an adult woman who had mild COVID-19 (a few samples of this study predate the infection). Cell type and time point are not known. The chain has TRBV9 and TRBJ1-2; a weak D match, TRBD1 (5 bases). The sequencing sample was made of PBMCs or a T cell subset sorted from them (not recorded which). The DNA for the CDR3 is TGTGCCAGCAGCGAGGGAGGGGAGTATGGCTACACCTTC. Translated, it gives CASSEGGEYGYTF.